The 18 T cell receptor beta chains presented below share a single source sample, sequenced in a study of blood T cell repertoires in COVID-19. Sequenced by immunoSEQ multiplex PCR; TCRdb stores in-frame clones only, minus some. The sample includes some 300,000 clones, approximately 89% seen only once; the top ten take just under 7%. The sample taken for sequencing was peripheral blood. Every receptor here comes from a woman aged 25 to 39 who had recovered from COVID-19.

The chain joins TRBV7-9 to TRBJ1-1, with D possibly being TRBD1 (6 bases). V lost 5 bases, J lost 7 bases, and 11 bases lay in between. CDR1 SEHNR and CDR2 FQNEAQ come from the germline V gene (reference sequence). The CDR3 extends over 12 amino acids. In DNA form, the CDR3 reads TGTGCCAGCAGCATACAGGGTTATGAAGCTTTCTTT. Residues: CASSIQGYEAFF.

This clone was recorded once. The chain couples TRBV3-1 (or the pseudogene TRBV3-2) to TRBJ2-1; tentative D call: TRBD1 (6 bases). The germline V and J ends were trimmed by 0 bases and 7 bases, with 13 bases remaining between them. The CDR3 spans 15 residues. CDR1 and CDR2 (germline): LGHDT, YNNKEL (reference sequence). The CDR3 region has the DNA TGTGCCAGCAGCCAAGAAAAACAGGGTTGGAATGAGCAGTTCTTC. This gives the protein CASSQEKQGWNEQFF.

CDR3: CASSPGTGTYEQYF. CDR3 DNA sequence: TGCGCCAGCAGCCCCGGGACAGGGACCTACGAGCAGTACTTC. This chain joins TRBV5-1 and TRBJ2-7; 9 bases are shared with TRBD1. Germline V lookup: CDR1 SGHRS, CDR2 YFSETQ. This CDR3 is built from 14 residues. Trimming took 4 bases from V and 2 from J; bases not matched to a gene: 4.

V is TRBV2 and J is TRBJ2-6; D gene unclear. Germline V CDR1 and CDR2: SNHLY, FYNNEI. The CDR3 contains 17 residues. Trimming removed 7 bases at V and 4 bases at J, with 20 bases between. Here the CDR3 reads CASNRDIFESGANVLTF. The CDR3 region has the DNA TGTGCCAGCAATAGAGACATTTTTGAATCCGGGGCCAACGTCCTGACTTTC. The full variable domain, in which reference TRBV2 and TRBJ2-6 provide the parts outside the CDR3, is EPEVTQTPSHQVTQMGQEVILRCVPISNHLYFYWYRQILGQKVEFLVSFYNNEISEKSEIFDDQFSVERPDGSNFTLKIRSTKLEDSAMYFCASNRDIFESGANVLTFGAGSRLTVL.

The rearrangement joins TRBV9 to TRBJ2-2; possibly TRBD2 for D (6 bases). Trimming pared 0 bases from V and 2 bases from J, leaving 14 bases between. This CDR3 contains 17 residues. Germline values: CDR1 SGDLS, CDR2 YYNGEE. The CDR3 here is CASSVEGQGLNTGELFF. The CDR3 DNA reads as TGTGCCAGCAGCGTAGAGGGGCAGGGACTCAACACCGGGGAGCTGTTTTTT.

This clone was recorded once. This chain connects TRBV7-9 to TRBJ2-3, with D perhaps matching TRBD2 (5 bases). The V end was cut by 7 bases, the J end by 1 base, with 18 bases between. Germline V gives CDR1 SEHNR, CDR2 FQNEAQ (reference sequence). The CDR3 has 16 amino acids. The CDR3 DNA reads TGTGCCAGCACCCCAGGAGGCCCGCGGGGCACAGATACGCAGTATTTT. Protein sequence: CASTPGGPRGTDTQYF. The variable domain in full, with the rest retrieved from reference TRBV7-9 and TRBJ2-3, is DTGVSQNPRHKITKRGQNVTFRCDPISEHNRLYWYRQTLGQGPEFLTYFQNEAQLEKSRLLSDRFSAERPKGSFSTLEIQRTEQGDSAMYLCASTPGGPRGTDTQYFGPGTRLTVL.

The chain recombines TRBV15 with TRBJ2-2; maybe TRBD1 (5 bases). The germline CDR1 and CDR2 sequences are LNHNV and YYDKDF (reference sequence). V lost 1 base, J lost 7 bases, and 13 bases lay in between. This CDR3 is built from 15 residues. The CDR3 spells CATSRGGPVSGELFF. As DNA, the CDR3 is TGTGCCACCAGCAGAGGGGGCCCAGTCAGCGGGGAGCTGTTTTTT.

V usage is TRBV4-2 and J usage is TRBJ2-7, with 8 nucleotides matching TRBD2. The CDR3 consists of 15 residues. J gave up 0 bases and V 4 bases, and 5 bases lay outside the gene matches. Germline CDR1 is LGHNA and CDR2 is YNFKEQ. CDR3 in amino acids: CASSRPGLVSYEQYF. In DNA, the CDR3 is TGTGCCAGCAGCCGACCGGGACTAGTCTCCTACGAGCAGTACTTC.

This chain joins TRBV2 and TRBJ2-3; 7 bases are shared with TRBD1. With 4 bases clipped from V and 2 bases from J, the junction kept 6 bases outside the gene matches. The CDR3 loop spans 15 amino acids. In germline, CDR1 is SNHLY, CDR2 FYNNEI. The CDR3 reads CASSAGTVPTDTQYF. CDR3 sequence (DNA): TGTGCCAGCAGTGCCGGGACAGTTCCCACAGATACGCAGTATTTT.

CDR3 in DNA: TGTGCCAGCTCACCGAGACTCGAATACACCGGGGAGCTGTTTTTT. Its protein is CASSPRLEYTGELFF. This chain uses TRBV18 with TRBJ2-2; D gene uncertain. Trimming removed 3 bases at V and 3 bases at J, with 11 bases between. This CDR3 spans 15 amino acids. The germline CDR1 and CDR2 sequences are KGHSH and LQKENI.

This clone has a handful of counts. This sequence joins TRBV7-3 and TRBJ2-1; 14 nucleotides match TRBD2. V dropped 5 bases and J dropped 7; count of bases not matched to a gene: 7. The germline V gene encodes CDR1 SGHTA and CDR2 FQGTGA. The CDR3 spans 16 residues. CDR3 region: CASSRLGTSGGNEQFF. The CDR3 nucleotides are TGTGCCAGCAGCCGCCTTGGGACTAGCGGGGGAAATGAGCAGTTCTTC.

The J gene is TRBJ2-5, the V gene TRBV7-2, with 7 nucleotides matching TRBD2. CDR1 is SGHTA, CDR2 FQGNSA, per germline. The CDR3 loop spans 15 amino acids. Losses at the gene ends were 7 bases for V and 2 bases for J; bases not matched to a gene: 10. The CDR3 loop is CASNTNSGYQETQYF. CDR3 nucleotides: TGTGCCAGCAACACTAATAGCGGGTATCAAGAGACCCAGTACTTC.

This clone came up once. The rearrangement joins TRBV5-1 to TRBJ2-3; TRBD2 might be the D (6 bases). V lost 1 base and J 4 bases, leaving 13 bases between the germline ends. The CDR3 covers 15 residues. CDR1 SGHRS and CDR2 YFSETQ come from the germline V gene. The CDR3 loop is CASSLRDLLSDTQYF. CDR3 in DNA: TGCGCCAGCAGCTTGCGGGACTTGCTTTCAGATACGCAGTATTTT.

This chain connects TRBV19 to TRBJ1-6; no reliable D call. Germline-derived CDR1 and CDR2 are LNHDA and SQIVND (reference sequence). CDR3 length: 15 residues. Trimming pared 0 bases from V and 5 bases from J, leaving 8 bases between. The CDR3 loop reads CASSIDRDHNSPLHF. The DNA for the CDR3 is TGTGCCAGTAGTATAGATCGGGATCATAATTCACCCCTCCACTTT. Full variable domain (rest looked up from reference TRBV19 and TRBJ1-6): DGGITQSPKYLFRKEGQNVTLSCEQNLNHDAMYWYRQDPGQGLRLIYYSQIVNDFQKGDIAEGYSVSREKKESFPLTVTSAQKNPTAFYLCASSIDRDHNSPLHFGNGTRLTVT.

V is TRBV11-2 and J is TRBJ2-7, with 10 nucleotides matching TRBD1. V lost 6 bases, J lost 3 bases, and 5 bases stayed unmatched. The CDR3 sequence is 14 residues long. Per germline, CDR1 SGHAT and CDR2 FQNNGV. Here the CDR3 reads CASRKTGGIYEQYF. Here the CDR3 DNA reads TGTGCCAGCAGAAAGACAGGGGGCATCTACGAGCAGTACTTC.

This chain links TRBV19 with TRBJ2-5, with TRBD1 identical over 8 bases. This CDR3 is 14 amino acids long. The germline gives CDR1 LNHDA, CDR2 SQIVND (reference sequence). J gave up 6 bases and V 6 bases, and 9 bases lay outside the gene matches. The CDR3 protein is CASSLQGAGKTQYF. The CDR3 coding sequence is TGTGCCAGTAGCCTTCAGGGGGCAGGAAAGACCCAGTACTTC.

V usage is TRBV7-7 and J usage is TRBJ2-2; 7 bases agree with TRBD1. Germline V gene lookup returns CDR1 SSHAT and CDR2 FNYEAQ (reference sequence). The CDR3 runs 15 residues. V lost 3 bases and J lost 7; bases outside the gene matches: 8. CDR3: CASSLEQGMGGELFF. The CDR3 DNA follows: TGTGCCAGCAGCTTGGAACAGGGGATGGGCGGGGAGCTGTTTTTT.

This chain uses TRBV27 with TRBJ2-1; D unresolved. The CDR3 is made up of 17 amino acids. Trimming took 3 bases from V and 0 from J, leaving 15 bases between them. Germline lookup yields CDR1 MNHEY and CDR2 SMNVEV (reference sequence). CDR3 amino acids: CASSFLIPRSSYNEQFF. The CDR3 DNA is TGTGCCAGCAGTTTCCTTATTCCCCGGAGCTCCTACAATGAGCAGTTCTTC.